This TCR beta chain was identified in a study of identical twins. One entry per CDR3 protein results from TCRdb running MiXCR on the 5' RACE reads. The sample holds hundreds of thousands of distinct CDR3 sequences; about 12% are singletons and the top ten take around 7.8%. Study-wide points: With monozygotic twins, out-of-frame TCR alpha sharing exceeded what models estimated. Sharing of beta out-of-frame sequences by twins showed a weaker excess.

With regard to this clonotype: Its antigen is still unknown.

Germline CDR1 MNHNY, CDR2 SVGAGI (reference sequence). Trimming shortened V by 0 bases and J by 4 bases, and 4 bases separated the two germline ends. This CDR3 comprises 12 residues. A further study also used this sample, focusing on yellow fever vaccine responses in identical twins.

The chain recombines TRBV6-6 with TRBJ2-7; D is ambiguous. The sample taken for sequencing was CD8+ T cells sorted from blood. The receptor comes from a woman between 18 and 29 years old in good health. CDR3 DNA sequence: TGTGCCAGCAGTTACTCGTGGTACGAGCAGTACTTC. It codes for CASSYSWYEQYF.